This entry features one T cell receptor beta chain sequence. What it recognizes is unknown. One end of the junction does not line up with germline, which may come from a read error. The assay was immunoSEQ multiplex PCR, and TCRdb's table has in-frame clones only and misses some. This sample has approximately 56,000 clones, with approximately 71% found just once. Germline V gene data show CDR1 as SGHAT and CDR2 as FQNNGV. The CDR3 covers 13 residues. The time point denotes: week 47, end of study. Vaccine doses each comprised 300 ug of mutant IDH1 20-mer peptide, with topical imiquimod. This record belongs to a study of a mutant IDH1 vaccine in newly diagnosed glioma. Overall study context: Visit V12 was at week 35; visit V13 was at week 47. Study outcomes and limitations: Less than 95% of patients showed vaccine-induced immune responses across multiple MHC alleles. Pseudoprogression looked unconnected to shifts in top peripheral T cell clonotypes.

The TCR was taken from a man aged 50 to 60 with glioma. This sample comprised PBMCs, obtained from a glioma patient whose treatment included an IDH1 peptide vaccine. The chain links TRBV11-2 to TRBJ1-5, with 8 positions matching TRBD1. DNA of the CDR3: TGTGCCAGCAGCGTAGACAGGGGTCAGCCCCAGCATTTT. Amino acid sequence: CASSVDRGQPQHF.